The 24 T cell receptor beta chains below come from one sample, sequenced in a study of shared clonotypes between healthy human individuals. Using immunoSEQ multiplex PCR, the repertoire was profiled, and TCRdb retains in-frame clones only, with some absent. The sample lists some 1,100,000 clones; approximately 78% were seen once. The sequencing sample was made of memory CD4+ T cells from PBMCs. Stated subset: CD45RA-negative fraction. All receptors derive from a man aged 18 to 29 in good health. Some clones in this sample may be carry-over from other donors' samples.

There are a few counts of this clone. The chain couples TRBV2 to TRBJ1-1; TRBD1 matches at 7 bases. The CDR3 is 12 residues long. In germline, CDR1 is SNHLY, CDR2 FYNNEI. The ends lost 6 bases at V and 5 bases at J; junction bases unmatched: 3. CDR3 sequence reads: CASSPQGTEAFF. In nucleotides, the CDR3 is TGTGCCAGCAGCCCACAGGGGACTGAAGCTTTCTTT.

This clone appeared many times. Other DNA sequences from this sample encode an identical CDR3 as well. This chain's CDR3 is CASSQTDINYGYTF. CDR3 nucleotides: TGTGCCAGCAGCCAAACCGACATTAACTATGGCTACACCTTC. The chain recombines TRBV4-2 with TRBJ1-2; no definite D call. The germline gives CDR1 LGHNA, CDR2 YNFKEQ. The CDR3 has 14 residues. V dropped 2 bases and J dropped 1 base, with 8 bases sitting between them.

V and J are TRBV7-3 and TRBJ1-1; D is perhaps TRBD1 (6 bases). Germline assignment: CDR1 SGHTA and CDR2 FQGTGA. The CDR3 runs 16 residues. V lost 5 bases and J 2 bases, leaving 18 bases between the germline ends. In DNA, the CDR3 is TGTGCCAGCAGCGCCGCCGGGGGCGGGGTAAACACTGAAGCTTTCTTT. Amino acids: CASSAAGGGVNTEAFF.

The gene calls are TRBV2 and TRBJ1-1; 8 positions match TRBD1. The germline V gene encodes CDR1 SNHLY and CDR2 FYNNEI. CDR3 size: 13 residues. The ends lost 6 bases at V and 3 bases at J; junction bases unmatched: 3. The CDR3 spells CASRDRGYTEAFF. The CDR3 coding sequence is TGTGCCAGCAGAGACAGGGGTTACACTGAAGCTTTCTTT.

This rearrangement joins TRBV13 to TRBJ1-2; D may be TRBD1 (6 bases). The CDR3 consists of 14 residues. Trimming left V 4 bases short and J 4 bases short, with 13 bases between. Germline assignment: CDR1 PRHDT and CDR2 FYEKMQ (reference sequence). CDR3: CASSSLGQSYGYTF. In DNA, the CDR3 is TGTGCCAGCAGCTCCCTAGGACAGAGCTATGGCTACACCTTC.

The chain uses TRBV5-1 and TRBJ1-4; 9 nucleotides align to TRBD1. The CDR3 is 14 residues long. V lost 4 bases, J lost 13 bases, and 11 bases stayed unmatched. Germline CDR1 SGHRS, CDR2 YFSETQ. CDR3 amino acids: CASSADRGELGLFF. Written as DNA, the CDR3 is TGCGCCAGCAGCGCGGACAGGGGAGAGCTGGGACTGTTTTTT.

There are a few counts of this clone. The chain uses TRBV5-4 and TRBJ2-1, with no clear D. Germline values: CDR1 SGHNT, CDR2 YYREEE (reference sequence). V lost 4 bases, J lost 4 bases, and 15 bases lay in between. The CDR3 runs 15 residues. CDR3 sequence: CASSPPRVPYNEQFF. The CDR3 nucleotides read TGTGCCAGCAGCCCGCCTAGGGTACCTTACAATGAGCAGTTCTTC.

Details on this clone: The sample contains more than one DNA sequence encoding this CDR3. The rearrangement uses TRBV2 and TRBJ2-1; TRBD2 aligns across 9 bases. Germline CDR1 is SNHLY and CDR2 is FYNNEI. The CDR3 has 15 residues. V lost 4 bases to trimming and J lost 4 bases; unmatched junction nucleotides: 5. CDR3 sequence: CASSATSGLYNEQFF. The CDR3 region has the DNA TGTGCCAGCAGTGCCACTAGCGGGCTGTACAATGAGCAGTTCTTC.

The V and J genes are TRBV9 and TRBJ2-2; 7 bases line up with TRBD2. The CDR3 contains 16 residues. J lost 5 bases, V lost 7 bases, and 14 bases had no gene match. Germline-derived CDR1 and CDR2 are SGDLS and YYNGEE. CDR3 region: CASSGLTSEKTGELFF. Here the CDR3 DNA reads TGTGCCAGCTCCGGGTTAACTAGCGAGAAGACCGGGGAGCTGTTTTTT.

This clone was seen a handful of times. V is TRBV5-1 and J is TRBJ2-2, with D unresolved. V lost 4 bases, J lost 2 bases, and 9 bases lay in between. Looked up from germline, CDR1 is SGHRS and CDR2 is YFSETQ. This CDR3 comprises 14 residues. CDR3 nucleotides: TGCGCCAGCAGCAGGGATTATAACACCGGGGAGCTGTTTTTT. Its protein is CASSRDYNTGELFF.

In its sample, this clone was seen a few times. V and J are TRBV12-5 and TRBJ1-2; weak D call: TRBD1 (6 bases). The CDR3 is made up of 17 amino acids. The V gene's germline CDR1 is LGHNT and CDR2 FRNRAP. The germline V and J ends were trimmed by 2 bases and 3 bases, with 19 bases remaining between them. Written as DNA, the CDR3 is TGTGCTAGTGGTTTGATTACCGGGACATCTAGGGACTATGGCTACACCTTC. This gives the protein CASGLITGTSRDYGYTF.

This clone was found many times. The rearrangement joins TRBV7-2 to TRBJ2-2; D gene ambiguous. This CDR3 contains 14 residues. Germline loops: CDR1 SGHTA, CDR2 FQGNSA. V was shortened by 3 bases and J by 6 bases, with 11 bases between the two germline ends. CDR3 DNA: TGTGCCAGCAGCTTCCCCGCGAGTGCCGGGGAGCTGTTTTTT. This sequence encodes CASSFPASAGELFF.

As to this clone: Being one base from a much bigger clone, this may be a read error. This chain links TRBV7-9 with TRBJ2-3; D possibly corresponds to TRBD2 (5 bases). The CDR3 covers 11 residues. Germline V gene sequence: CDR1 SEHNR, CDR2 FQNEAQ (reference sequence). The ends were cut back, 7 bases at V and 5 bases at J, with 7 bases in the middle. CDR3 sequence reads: CASTRGDTQYF. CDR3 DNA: TGTGCCAGCACCCGGGGAGATACGCAGTATTTT.

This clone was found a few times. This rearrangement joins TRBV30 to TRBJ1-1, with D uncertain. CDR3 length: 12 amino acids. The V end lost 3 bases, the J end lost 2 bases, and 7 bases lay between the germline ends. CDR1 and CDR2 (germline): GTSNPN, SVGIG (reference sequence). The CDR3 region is CAWRGSNTEAFF. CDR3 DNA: TGTGCCTGGAGGGGGAGCAACACTGAAGCTTTCTTT. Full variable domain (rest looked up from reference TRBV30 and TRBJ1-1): SQTIHQWPATLVQPVGSPLSLECTVEGTSNPNLYWYRQAAGRGLQLLFYSVGIGQISSEVPQNLSASRPQDRQFILSSKKLLLSDSGFYLCAWRGSNTEAFFGQGTRLTVV.

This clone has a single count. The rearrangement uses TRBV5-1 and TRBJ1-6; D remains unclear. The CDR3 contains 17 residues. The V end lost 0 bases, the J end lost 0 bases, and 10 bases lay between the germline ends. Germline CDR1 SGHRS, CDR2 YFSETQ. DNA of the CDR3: TGCGCCAGCAGCTTGGAGGCCAGGAGCTCCTATAATTCACCCCTCCACTTT. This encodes CASSLEARSSYNSPLHF. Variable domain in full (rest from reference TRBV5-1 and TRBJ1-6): KAGVTQTPRYLIKTRGQQVTLSCSPISGHRSVSWYQQTPGQGLQFLFEYFSETQRNKGNFPGRFSGRQFSNSRSEMNVSTLELGDSALYLCASSLEARSSYNSPLHFGNGTRLTVT.

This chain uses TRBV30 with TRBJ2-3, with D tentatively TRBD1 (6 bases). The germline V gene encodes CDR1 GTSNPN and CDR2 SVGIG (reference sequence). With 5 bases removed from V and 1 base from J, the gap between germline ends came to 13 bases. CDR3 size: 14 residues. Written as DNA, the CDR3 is TGTGCCTGGTCAACGAACAGGGGCACAGATACGCAGTATTTT. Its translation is CAWSTNRGTDTQYF. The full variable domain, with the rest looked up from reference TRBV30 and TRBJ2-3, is SQTIHQWPATLVQPVGSPLSLECTVEGTSNPNLYWYRQAAGRGLQLLFYSVGIGQISSEVPQNLSASRPQDRQFILSSKKLLLSDSGFYLCAWSTNRGTDTQYFGPGTRLTVL.

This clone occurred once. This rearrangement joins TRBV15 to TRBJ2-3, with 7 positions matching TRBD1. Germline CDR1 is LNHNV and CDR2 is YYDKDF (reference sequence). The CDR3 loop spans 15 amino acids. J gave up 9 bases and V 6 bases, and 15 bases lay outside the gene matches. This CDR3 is CATSPWGQRRGTQYF. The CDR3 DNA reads TGTGCCACCAGTCCCTGGGGACAGCGAAGGGGAACGCAGTATTTT.

The CDR3 coding sequence is TGTGCCAGCAGCTTAGCCCGCGGGGGCGCCGGGGCAGCTTTCTTT. Its translation: CASSLARGGAGAAFF. This chain joins TRBV7-2 and TRBJ1-1; D is possibly TRBD1 (6 bases). This CDR3 contains 15 residues. Germline assignment: CDR1 SGHTA and CDR2 FQGNSA. The V and J ends lost 0 bases and 10 bases respectively, with 18 bases between them. Together with reference TRBV7-2 and TRBJ1-1, the CDR3 gives the full variable domain: GAGVSQSPSNKVTEKGKDVELRCDPISGHTALYWYRQSLGQGLEFLIYFQGNSAPDKSGLPSDRFSAERTGGSVSTLTIQRTQQEDSAVYLCASSLARGGAGAAFFGQGTRLTVV.

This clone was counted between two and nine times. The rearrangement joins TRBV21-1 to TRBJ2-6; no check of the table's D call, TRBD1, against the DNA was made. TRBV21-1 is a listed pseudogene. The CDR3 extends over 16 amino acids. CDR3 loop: CASSGQDLSGANVLTF. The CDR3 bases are TGTGCCAGCAGCGGACAGGACCTCTCTGGGGCCAACGTCCTGACTTTC.

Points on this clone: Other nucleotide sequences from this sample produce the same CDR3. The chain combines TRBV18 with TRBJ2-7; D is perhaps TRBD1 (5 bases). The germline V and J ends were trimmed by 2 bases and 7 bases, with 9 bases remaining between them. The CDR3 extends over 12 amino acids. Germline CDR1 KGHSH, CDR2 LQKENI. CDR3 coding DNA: TGTGCCAGCTCACCAGGGGCAGGGGAGCAGTACTTC. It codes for CASSPGAGEQYF.

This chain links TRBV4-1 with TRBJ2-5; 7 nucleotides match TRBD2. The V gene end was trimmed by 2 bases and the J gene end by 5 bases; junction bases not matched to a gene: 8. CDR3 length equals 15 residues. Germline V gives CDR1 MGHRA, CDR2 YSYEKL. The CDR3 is CASSQPGTGRETQYF. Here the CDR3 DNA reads TGCGCCAGCAGCCAACCCGGGACCGGGAGGGAGACCCAGTACTTC.

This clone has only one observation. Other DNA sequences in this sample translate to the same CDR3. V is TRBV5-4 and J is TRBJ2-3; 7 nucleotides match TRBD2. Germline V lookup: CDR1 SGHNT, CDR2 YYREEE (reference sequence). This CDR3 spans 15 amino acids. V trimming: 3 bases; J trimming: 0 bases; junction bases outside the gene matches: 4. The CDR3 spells CASSSLAGSTDTQYF. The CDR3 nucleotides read TGTGCCAGCAGCTCTTTAGCGGGTAGCACAGATACGCAGTATTTT.

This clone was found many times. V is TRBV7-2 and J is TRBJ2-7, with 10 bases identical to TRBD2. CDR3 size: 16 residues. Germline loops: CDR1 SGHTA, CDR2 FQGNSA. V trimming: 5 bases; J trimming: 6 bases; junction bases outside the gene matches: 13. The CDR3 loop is CASSLGLAATEREQYF. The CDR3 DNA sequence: TGTGCCAGCAGCCTTGGACTAGCGGCCACCGAACGCGAGCAGTACTTC.

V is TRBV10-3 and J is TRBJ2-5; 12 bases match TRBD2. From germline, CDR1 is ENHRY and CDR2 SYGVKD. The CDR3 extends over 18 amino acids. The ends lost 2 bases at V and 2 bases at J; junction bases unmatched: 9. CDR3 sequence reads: CAISEGLAGGPGQETQYF. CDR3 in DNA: TGTGCCATCAGTGAGGGCCTAGCGGGAGGGCCAGGTCAAGAGACCCAGTACTTC.